Below, one T cell receptor beta chain is given with its context. The authors' processing: Estimation of nucleated cell counts relied on the amplification of reference gene primers. Assay: immunoSEQ multiplex PCR; the TCRdb copy retains only in-frame clones and omits some. That table supplies the V and J calls and clone size; D and trimming were determined from the DNA. The sample includes 98,000 or so clones, 55% to 75% seen only once; the top ten take 1.5% to 2%. This specimen comes from a study of blood T cell repertoires in COVID-19. Study context: Samples of COVID-19 (acute and convalescent) were obtained from the United States, Italy and Spain. PBMCs, B-cell-depleted T cells, or T cells were the source of the cDNA or gDNA that made up the material.

Source material: peripheral blood. The clonotype originates from a middle-aged woman with acute or convalescent COVID-19.

Written as DNA, the CDR3 is TGTGCCAGCAGCAGAGGAACCACCGGGGAGCTGTTTTTT. It yields the protein CASSRGTTGELFF. The chain employs TRBV5-4 and TRBJ2-2; D is uncertain. Per the germline V gene, CDR1 is SGHNT and CDR2 is YYREEE (reference sequence). The CDR3 is 13 amino acids. V shed 4 bases and J shed 4 bases, with 8 bases lying between them.